The clone carrying this T cell receptor (beta chain) came up many times. Antigen unknown. This sample is drawn from a study of lung T cells in sarcoidosis with Löfgren's syndrome. Study overall: Sarcoidosis features CD4+ T cell accumulation in bronchoalveolar lavage fluid.

Per the germline V gene, CDR1 is MDHEN and CDR2 is SYDVKM. Trimming pared 6 bases from V and 8 bases from J, leaving 14 bases between. This CDR3 spans 13 amino acids. Whole-study findings and limits: Multiple Löfgren's syndrome patients reportedly shared TRAV12-1 and TRBV2 CDR3 motifs.

MiXCR, applied by TCRdb to the reads, yields one record per CDR3 protein. The data contain tens of thousands of distinct CDR3 sequences, 21% of them seen just once; the ten biggest clones take up approximately 2.1%. This receptor was identified in a human donor with sarcoidosis (Löfgren's syndrome or another form), or a control subject (not recorded which). This rearrangement joins TRBV28 to TRBJ2-1; a weak D match, TRBD2 (6 bases). Source material: CD4+ T cells from PBMCs. The CDR3 nucleotides read TGTGCCAGCAGCCTCGGGAGCTTATATGAGCAGTTCTTC. Its protein product is CASSLGSLYEQFF.